This T cell receptor (beta chain) originates from a study of human thymus T cells. Study-wide points: In thymic and blood repertoires alike, V and J usage looked biased. Related work showed strongly overlapping thymic repertoires across unrelated individuals.

To note about this clone: Its cognate antigen is unknown.

Resections from corrective heart surgery supplied the thymus tissue. Each of the donors was a healthy Finnish infant who was undergoing open corrective cardiac surgery for congenital heart defects. Repertoires were generated with immunoSEQ multiplex PCR, while TCRdb's copy carries only in-frame clones and drops some. The data hold some 80,000 clones, with 90% to 97% observed a single time. The germline V and J ends were trimmed by 1 base and 6 bases, with 14 bases remaining between them. The germline CDR1 and CDR2 sequences are SGHDN and FVKESK. This CDR3 contains 15 residues. This chain uses TRBV14 with TRBJ2-3; D is ambiguous. Sample: thymus tissue. This clonotype originated in a boy under two years old with a congenital heart defect but otherwise immunologically healthy. The DNA of the CDR3 is TGTGCCAGCAGCCAAGTGATGCGCGCGGCGGATACGCAGTATTTT. It yields the protein CASSQVMRAADTQYF.